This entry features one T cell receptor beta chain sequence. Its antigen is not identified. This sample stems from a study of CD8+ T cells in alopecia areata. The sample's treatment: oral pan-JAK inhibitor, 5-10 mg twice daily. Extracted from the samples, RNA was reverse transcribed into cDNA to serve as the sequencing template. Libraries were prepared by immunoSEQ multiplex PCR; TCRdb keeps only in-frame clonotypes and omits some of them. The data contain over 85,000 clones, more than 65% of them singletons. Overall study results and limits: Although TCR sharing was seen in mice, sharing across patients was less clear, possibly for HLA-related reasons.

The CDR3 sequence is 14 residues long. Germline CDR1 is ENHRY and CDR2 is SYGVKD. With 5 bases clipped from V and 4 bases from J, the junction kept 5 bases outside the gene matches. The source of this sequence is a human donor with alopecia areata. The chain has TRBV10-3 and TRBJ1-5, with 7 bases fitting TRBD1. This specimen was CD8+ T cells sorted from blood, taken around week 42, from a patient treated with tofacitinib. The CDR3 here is CAISPTGDNQPQHF. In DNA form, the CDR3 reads TGTGCCATCAGTCCAACAGGGGATAATCAGCCCCAGCATTTT.